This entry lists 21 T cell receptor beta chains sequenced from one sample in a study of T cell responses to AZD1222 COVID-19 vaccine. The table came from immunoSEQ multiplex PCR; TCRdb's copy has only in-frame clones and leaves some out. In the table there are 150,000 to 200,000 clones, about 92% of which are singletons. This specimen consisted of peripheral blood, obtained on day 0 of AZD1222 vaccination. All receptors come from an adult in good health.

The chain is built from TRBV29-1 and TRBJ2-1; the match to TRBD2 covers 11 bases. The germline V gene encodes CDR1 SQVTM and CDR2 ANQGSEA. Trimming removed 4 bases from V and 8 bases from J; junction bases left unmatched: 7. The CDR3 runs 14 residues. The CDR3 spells CSVGLAGGLYEQFF. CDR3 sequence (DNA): TGCAGCGTTGGGCTAGCGGGGGGTTTGTATGAGCAGTTCTTC.

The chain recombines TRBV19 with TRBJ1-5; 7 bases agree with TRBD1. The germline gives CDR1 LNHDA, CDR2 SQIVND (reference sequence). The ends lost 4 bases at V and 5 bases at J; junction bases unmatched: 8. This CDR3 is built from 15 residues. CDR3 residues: CASSSIAQGDQPQHF. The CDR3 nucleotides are TGTGCCAGTAGTAGTATAGCGCAGGGGGATCAGCCCCAGCATTTT.

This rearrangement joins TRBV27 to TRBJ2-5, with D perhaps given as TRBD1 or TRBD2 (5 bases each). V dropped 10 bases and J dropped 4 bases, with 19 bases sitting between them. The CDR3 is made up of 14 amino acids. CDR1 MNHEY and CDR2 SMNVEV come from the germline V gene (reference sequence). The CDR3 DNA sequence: TGTGCCACCCGGGCCGGGACGCCCGGAGAGACCCAGTACTTC. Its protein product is CATRAGTPGETQYF.

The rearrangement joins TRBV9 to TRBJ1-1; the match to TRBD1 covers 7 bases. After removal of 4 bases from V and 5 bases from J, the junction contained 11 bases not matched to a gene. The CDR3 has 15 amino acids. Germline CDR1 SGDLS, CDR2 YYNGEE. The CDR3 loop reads CASSPQAGGRTEAFF. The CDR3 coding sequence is TGTGCCAGCAGCCCACAAGCAGGGGGGAGAACTGAAGCTTTCTTT.

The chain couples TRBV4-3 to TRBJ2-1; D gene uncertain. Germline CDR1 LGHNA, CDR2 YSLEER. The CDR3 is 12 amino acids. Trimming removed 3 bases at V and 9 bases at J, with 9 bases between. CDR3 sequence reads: CASSQGRTEQFF. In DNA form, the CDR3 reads TGCGCCAGCAGCCAGGGTCGGACTGAGCAGTTCTTC.

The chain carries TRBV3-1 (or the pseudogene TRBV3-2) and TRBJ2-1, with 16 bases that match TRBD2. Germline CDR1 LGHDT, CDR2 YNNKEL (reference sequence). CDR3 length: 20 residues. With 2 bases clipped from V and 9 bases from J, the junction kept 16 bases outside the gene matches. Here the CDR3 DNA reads TGTGCCAGCAGCCAATCCCCCGCCCCGGGACTAGCGGGGGGGCGGACTGAGCAGTTCTTC. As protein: CASSQSPAPGLAGGRTEQFF.

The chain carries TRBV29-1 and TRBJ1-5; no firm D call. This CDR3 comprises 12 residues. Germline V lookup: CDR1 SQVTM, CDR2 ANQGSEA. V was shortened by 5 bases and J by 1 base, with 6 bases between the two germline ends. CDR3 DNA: TGCAGCGTTAAGGACAGCAATCAGCCCCAGCATTTT. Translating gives CSVKDSNQPQHF.

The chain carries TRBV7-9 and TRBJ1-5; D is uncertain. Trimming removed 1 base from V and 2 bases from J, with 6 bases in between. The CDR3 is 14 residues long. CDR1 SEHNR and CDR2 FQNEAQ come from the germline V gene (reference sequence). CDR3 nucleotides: TGTGCCAGCAGCTTAGGGGCGGGCAATCAGCCCCAGCATTTT. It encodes CASSLGAGNQPQHF. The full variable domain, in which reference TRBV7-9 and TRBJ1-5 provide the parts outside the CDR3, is DTGVSQNPRHKITKRGQNVTFRCDPISEHNRLYWYRQTLGQGPEFLTYFQNEAQLEKSRLLSDRFSAERPKGSFSTLEIQRTEQGDSAMYLCASSLGAGNQPQHFGDGTRLSIL.

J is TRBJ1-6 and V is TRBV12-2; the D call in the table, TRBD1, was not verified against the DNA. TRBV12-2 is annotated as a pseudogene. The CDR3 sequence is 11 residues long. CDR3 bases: TGTGCAAGTCGTCGGACAGGGGAGATCCACTTT. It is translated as CASRRTGEIHF.

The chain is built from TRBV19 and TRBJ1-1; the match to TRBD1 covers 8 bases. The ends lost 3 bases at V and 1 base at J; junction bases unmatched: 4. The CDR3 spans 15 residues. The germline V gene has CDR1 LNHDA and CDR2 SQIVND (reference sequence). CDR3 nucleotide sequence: TGTGCCAGTAGTATTGGGACAGGAGAGAACACTGAAGCTTTCTTT. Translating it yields CASSIGTGENTEAFF.

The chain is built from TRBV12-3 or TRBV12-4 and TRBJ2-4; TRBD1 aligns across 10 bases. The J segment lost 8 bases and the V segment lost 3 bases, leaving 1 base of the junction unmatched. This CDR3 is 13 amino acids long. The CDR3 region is CASSLGTGDIQYF. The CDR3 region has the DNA TGTGCCAGCAGTTTGGGGACAGGGGACATTCAGTACTTC.

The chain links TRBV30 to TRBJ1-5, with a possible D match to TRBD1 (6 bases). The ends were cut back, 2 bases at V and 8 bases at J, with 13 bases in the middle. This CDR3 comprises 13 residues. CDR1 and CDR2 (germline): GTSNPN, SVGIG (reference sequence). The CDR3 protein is CAWSPGQKEPQHF. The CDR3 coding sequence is TGTGCCTGGAGTCCCGGACAGAAGGAGCCCCAGCATTTT.

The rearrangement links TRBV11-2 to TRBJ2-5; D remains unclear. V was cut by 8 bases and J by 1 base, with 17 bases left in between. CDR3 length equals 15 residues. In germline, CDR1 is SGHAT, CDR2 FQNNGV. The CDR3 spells CASDYQSGFQETQYF. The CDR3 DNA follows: TGTGCCAGCGATTACCAAAGTGGTTTCCAAGAGACCCAGTACTTC.

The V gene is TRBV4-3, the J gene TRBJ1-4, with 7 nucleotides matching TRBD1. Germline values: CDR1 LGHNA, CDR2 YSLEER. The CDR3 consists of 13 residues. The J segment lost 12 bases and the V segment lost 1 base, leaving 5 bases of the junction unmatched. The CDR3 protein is CASSQARGSELFF. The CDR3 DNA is TGCGCCAGCAGCCAAGCCAGGGGGTCTGAACTGTTTTTT.

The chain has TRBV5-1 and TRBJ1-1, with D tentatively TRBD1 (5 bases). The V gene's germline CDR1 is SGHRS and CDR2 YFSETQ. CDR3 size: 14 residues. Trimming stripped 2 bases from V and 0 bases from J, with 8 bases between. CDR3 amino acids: CASSLGHMNTEAFF. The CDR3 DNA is TGCGCCAGCAGCTTAGGACATATGAACACTGAAGCTTTCTTT.

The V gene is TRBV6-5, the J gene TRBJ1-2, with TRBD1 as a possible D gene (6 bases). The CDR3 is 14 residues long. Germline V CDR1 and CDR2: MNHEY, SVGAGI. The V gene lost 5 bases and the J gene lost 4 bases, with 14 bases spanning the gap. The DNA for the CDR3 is TGTGCCAGCAGTCAGGGTAACAGGGTCTATGGCTACACCTTC. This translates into CASSQGNRVYGYTF.

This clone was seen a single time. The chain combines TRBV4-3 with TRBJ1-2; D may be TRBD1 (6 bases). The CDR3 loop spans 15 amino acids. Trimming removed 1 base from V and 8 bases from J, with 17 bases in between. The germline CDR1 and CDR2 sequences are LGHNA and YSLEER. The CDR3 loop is CASSQVHRGLRGYTF. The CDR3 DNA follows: TGCGCCAGCAGCCAAGTTCATCGGGGGCTTCGGGGCTACACCTTC.

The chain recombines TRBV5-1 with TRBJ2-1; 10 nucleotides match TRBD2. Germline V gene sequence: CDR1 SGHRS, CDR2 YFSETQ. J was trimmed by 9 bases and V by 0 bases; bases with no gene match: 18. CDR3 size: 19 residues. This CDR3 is CASSLELGIGASGSIEQFF. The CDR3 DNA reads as TGCGCCAGCAGCTTGGAATTAGGCATAGGGGCTAGCGGGAGTATTGAGCAGTTCTTC.

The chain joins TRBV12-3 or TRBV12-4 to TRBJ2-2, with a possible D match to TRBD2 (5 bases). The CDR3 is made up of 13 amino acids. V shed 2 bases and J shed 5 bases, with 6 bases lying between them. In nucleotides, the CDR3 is TGTGCCAGCAGTTTAACGGGGACCGGGGAGCTGTTTTTT. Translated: CASSLTGTGELFF.

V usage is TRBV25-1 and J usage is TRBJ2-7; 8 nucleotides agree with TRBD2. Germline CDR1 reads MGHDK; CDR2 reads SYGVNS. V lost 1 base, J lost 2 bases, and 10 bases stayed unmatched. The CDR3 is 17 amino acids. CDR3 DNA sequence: TGTGCCAGCAGTGAATGGGATGGAAGAGCGGGGGCCTACGAGCAGTACTTC. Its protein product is CASSEWDGRAGAYEQYF.

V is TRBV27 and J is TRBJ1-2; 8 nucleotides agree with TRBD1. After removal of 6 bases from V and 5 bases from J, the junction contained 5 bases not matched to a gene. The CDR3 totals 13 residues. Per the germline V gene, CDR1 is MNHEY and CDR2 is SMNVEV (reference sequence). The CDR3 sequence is CASSRTGWYGYTF. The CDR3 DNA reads TGTGCCAGCAGCCGGACAGGGTGGTATGGCTACACCTTC.